The 14 T cell receptor beta chains listed next were all sequenced from one sample in a study of T cell responses to AZD1222 COVID-19 vaccine. Assay: immunoSEQ multiplex PCR; the TCRdb copy retains only in-frame clones and omits some. This table has 140,000 to 150,000 clones, 85% to 95% appearing once. The sample in question was peripheral blood, obtained after recovery from COVID-19. Receptors originate from an adult who had recovered from COVID-19.

The genes are TRBV30 and TRBJ1-5; D gene unclear. Trimming left V 4 bases short and J 6 bases short, with 19 bases between. CDR1 and CDR2 from the germline V gene are GTSNPN and SVGIG (reference sequence). The CDR3 loop spans 15 amino acids. This chain's CDR3 is CAWNIRGSLGQPQHF. The CDR3 DNA sequence: TGTGCCTGGAATATAAGAGGGAGCTTGGGTCAGCCCCAGCATTTT. Based on the CDR3 plus reference TRBV30 and TRBJ1-5, the full variable domain is SQTIHQWPATLVQPVGSPLSLECTVEGTSNPNLYWYRQAAGRGLQLLFYSVGIGQISSEVPQNLSASRPQDRQFILSSKKLLLSDSGFYLCAWNIRGSLGQPQHFGDGTRLSIL.

The chain links TRBV5-1 to TRBJ2-5; no clear D gene. Germline V gives CDR1 SGHRS, CDR2 YFSETQ. V shed 0 bases and J shed 5 bases, with 8 bases lying between them. CDR3 length equals 13 residues. The CDR3 DNA is TGCGCCAGCAGCTTGGAAAGGGTTGAGACCCAGTACTTC. Its protein product is CASSLERVETQYF.

The chain links TRBV13 to TRBJ2-3, with TRBD1 matching over 8 bases. Germline V lookup: CDR1 PRHDT, CDR2 FYEKMQ (reference sequence). V lost 5 bases to trimming and J lost 0 bases; unmatched junction nucleotides: 1. CDR3 length equals 14 residues. The CDR3 DNA is TGTGCCAGCAGCCGGACAGGGAGCACAGATACGCAGTATTTT. Protein sequence: CASSRTGSTDTQYF.

This chain connects TRBV2 to TRBJ2-7, with 9 bases matching TRBD1. CDR3 length: 14 amino acids. After removal of 1 base from V and 6 bases from J, the junction contained 4 bases not matched to a gene. CDR1 SNHLY and CDR2 FYNNEI come from the germline V gene. The CDR3 DNA reads TGTGCCAGCAGTGAAGTGGGACAGGGCCTCGAGCAGTACTTC. It is translated as CASSEVGQGLEQYF.

This chain links TRBV9 with TRBJ2-3; 10 positions match TRBD2. Germline V gene data show CDR1 as SGDLS and CDR2 as YYNGEE. This CDR3 comprises 16 residues. V lost 1 base to trimming and J lost 1 base; unmatched junction nucleotides: 3. The DNA for the CDR3 is TGTGCCAGCAGCGTATCCGGACTAGCGGGCACAGATACGCAGTATTTT. Its protein is CASSVSGLAGTDTQYF.

V and J are TRBV7-9 and TRBJ2-7; 8 bases are a match to TRBD1. Germline assignment: CDR1 SEHNR and CDR2 FQNEAQ (reference sequence). The CDR3 has 14 residues. V lost 5 bases, J lost 5 bases, and 8 bases stayed unmatched. CDR3 coding DNA: TGTGCCAGCAGCCTAACCACAGGGGGAAACGAGCAGTACTTC. This sequence encodes CASSLTTGGNEQYF.

The chain employs TRBV27 and TRBJ1-5; the D gene is possibly TRBD1 (6 bases). Germline V lookup: CDR1 MNHEY, CDR2 SMNVEV (reference sequence). The CDR3 has 14 amino acids. The V and J ends lost 6 bases and 9 bases respectively, with 18 bases between them. The CDR3 nucleotides read TGTGCCAGCAGCAACCATACAGGGTACCGGCCCCAGCATTTT. It encodes CASSNHTGYRPQHF.

The sample holds one count of this clone. The chain couples TRBV6-2 or TRBV6-3 to TRBJ1-6, with TRBD1 identical over 7 bases. The CDR3 totals 16 residues. Germline V lookup: CDR1 MNHEY, CDR2 SVGEGT. The V segment lost 2 bases and the J segment 9 bases; nucleotides outside the gene matches: 10. CDR3 protein: CASSYDRAPSLSPLHF. The CDR3 nucleotides read TGTGCCAGCAGTTACGACAGGGCGCCTTCGCTTTCACCCCTCCACTTT.

The chain carries TRBV28 and TRBJ1-1, with 10 bases that match TRBD1. Per the germline V gene, CDR1 is MDHEN and CDR2 is SYDVKM. V lost 4 bases to trimming and J lost 5 bases; unmatched junction nucleotides: 10. This CDR3 spans 16 amino acids. The CDR3 DNA reads TGTGCCAGCAGTTCGGAAACCGGACAGGGGGTGACTGAAGCTTTCTTT. Amino acids: CASSSETGQGVTEAFF.

The chain carries TRBV3-1 (or the pseudogene TRBV3-2) and TRBJ1-2; TRBD1 aligns across 8 bases. The CDR3 has 15 amino acids. The ends lost 0 bases at V and 4 bases at J; junction bases unmatched: 4. Germline-derived CDR1 and CDR2 are LGHDT and YNNKEL (reference sequence). The CDR3 loop reads CASSQEGQGIYGYTF. The CDR3 DNA follows: TGTGCCAGCAGCCAAGAAGGACAGGGAATCTATGGCTACACCTTC.

The V call is TRBV11-2, the J call TRBJ2-3; D perhaps matches TRBD1 (5 bases). This CDR3 contains 14 residues. Germline values: CDR1 SGHAT, CDR2 FQNNGV. Trimming removed 6 bases at V and 1 base at J, with 11 bases between. CDR3 protein: CASRFQGGTDTQYF. CDR3 in DNA: TGTGCCAGCAGATTCCAGGGTGGCACAGATACGCAGTATTTT.

V is TRBV2 and J is TRBJ2-4; no clear D gene. V dropped 7 bases and J dropped 0 bases, with 13 bases sitting between them. CDR3 length: 15 amino acids. Per germline, CDR1 SNHLY and CDR2 FYNNEI. The CDR3 DNA reads as TGTGCCAGCATGAGGCAGTTACTAGCCAAAAACATTCAGTACTTC. Its protein is CASMRQLLAKNIQYF.

The gene calls are TRBV7-9 and TRBJ2-7; D possibly corresponds to TRBD2 (5 bases). Trimming pared 3 bases from V and 3 bases from J, leaving 12 bases between. Germline loops: CDR1 SEHNR, CDR2 FQNEAQ (reference sequence). The CDR3 covers 14 residues. This CDR3 is CASSFEGSFYEQYF. CDR3 nucleotides: TGTGCCAGCAGCTTTGAGGGATCCTTCTACGAGCAGTACTTC.

The chain employs TRBV5-1 and TRBJ2-5; perhaps D is TRBD1 or TRBD2 (5 bases each). Deletions cut 3 bases from V and 5 bases from J, with 11 bases between. CDR3 length: 13 residues. Germline V gene sequence: CDR1 SGHRS, CDR2 YFSETQ. The DNA of the CDR3 is TGCGCCAGCAGCTCCACTTGGGGGGAGACCCAGTACTTC. Translation: CASSSTWGETQYF.